The sequence of this TCR beta chain was determined in a study of T cell responses to AZD1222 COVID-19 vaccine. Study-level findings and limits: A mostly white British donor set with more females was recruited, and clonal diversity was possibly underestimated. No day 14 peak samples; only post-peak repertoires were characterized.

The assay was immunoSEQ multiplex PCR, and TCRdb's table has in-frame clones only and misses some. Among around 140,000 clones listed, almost 90% were seen once. In regard to this clone: The antigen remains unidentified.

The CDR3 totals 15 residues. CDR1 is ENHRY, CDR2 SYGVKD, per germline. Germline trimming cut 6 bases from V and 2 bases from J; bases unmatched to any gene: 7. Specimen: peripheral blood, collected 28 days after the second AZD1222 dose. This TCR derives from an adult who received the AZD1222 COVID-19 vaccine. This chain uses TRBV10-3 with TRBJ2-3, with TRBD2 matching over 8 bases. The CDR3 region has the DNA TGTGCCATCAGGCGCGGGGGGACCTCCACAGATACGCAGTATTTT. Its protein is CAIRRGGTSTDTQYF.